This paragraph covers one T cell receptor (beta chain) sequence. This specimen comes from a study of blood T cell repertoires in COVID-19. Study-wide context: Spain, Italy and the United States supplied samples that represented acute and convalescent COVID-19. Sources were T cells, B-cell-depleted T cells, or PBMCs; the material itself was cDNA or gDNA.

In the source study's methods: Reference gene primers were amplified, and this amplification served to estimate nucleated cell counts. This table comes from immunoSEQ multiplex PCR, and its TCRdb copy is limited to in-frame clones, with some not included. That table gives V, J and clone size, and the DNA gave D and trimming. Altogether roughly 130,000 clones are present, less than 90% being singletons, with the ten largest covering roughly 2.5%. Germline assignment: CDR1 SQVTM and CDR2 ANQGSEA. The V end lost 3 bases, the J end lost 5 bases, and 10 bases lay between the germline ends. The CDR3 sequence is 12 residues long.

The sample consisted of peripheral blood. The chain recombines TRBV29-1 with TRBJ1-2; D is unresolved. The origin of this receptor is a human donor with COVID-19, enrolled during active disease. The donor label of this sample is uncertain. The CDR3 DNA sequence: TGCAGCGTTGAGGGCGGGGTTTATGGCTACACCTTC. Its protein is CSVEGGVYGYTF.